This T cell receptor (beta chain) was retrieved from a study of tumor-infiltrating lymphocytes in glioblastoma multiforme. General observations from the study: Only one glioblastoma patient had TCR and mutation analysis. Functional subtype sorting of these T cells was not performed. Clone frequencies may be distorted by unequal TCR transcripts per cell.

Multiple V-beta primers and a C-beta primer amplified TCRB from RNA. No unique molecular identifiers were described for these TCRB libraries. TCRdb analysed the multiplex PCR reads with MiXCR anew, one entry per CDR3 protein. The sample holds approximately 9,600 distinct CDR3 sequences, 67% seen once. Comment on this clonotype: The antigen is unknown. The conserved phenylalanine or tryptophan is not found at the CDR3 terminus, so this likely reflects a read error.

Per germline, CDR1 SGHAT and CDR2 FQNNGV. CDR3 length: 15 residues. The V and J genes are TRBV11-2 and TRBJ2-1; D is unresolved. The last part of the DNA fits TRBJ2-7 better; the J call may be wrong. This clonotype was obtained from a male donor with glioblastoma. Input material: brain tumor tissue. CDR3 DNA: TGTGCCAGCAGCTCCTCCCAGTTCTCCTACAACGAGCAGTACATC. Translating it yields CASSSSQFSYNEQYI.